This T cell receptor beta chain comes out of a study of cytomegalovirus exposure and HLA in healthy donors. Study in general: In terms of ancestry, the Caucasian-associated cluster contained about 81% of the 398 genotyped donors. Study-wide results and caveats: Later work found that TCR association rates differed between HLA loci; DRB1 had the most and HLA-C the fewest. Common viral pathogens were later found to be apparently linked to several of the most significant clusters. In a later analysis, compared with equally common non-associated chains, HLA-associated beta chains were more expanded.

A multiplex PCR was run with 60 Vbeta primers and 13 Jbeta primers. TCRdb keeps only in-frame clones here, not all; method: immunoSEQ multiplex PCR. The table lists about 69,000 clones, 75% to 80% of them singletons, with over 2.5% in the top ten. In the case of this clone: The antigen is undetermined.

The germline V gene has CDR1 MNHEY and CDR2 SMNVEV (reference sequence). V shed 6 bases and J 5 bases; nucleotides not matched to a gene: 0. The CDR3 is 12 residues long. Sequences were obtained from PBMCs. This TCR came from a young man in good health and CMV-seronegative. The genes are TRBV27 and TRBJ1-5; TRBD1 matches at 8 bases. In DNA, the CDR3 is TGTGCCAGCAGGACAGGGGATCAGCCCCAGCATTTT. The encoded protein is CASRTGDQPQHF.